The rows below give T cell receptor beta chains drawn from one sample of a study of blood T cell repertoires in COVID-19. Sequencing was performed with immunoSEQ multiplex PCR; in TCRdb, only in-frame clones are kept and a portion is missing. The table lists approximately 190,000 clones, about four fifths of them singletons. Sequenced input: PBMCs or T cells enriched from blood (not recorded which). Source of these receptors: a man aged 35-49 years who had recovered from COVID-19. Both conserved end residues are part of each CDR3. A D gene is named only where the DNA matches it firmly. The size of a clone is reported for some rows only, either as once, few or many, or as a class for expanded clones.

D,V,J,size,DNA,CDR3
TRBD1,TRBV7-2,TRBJ2-7,-,TGTGCCAGCAGCCGTTGGTCGGGACAGGGGGCTGGCGAGCAGTACTTC,CASSRWSGQGAGEQYF
-,TRBV3-1/TRBV3-2,TRBJ1-3,-,TGTGCCAGCAGCCAGACTAGCGGCAGGCTAACTGGAAACACCATATATTTT,CASSQTSGRLTGNTIYF
-,TRBV5-4,TRBJ1-2,-,TGTGCCAGCAGCTTGGGGACAGAATTCTATGGCTACACCTTC,CASSLGTEFYGYTF
TRBD1,TRBV28,TRBJ1-3,-,TGTGCCAGCAGTTTGAGGGACAGGGCTGGAAACACCATATATTTT,CASSLRDRAGNTIYF
-,TRBV7-6,TRBJ1-1,-,TGTGCCAGCAGCTTAAGAGAAGGGAGGGCCACTGAAGCTTTCTTT,CASSLREGRATEAFF
-,TRBV28,TRBJ1-6,-,TGTGCCAGCACCCGAGGCGACGGAAGTTACTCACCCCTCCACTTT,CASTRGDGSYSPLHF
-,TRBV15,TRBJ1-4,-,TGTGCCACCAGCAGAGATATCGGGGTTGCGAGTGAAAAACTGTTTTTT,CATSRDIGVASEKLFF
TRBD2,TRBV4-2,TRBJ2-5,-,TGTGCCAGCAGCCCGGGGACTAGCGGGAAAGAGACCCAGTACTTC,CASSPGTSGKETQYF
-,TRBV7-9,TRBJ1-2,-,TGTGCCAGCAGCTTAGGATCCGGGTCTATTGGCTACACCTTC,CASSLGSGSIGYTF
-,TRBV5-1,TRBJ2-7,-,TGCGCCAGCAGCTTGGTATCAGCCTACGAGCAGTACTTC,CASSLVSAYEQYF
-,TRBV6-2/TRBV6-3,TRBJ1-6,-,TGTGCCAGCAGTTACTCGTGGCAGGGAGGTTCACCCCTCCACTTT,CASSYSWQGGSPLHF
-,TRBV30,TRBJ1-3,-,TGTGCCTGGGGACGAGGGGGTTCTGGAAACACCATATATTTT,CAWGRGGSGNTIYF
TRBD2,TRBV25-1,TRBJ2-1,-,TGTGCCAGCAGTGGGACTAGCGGGGGGGCGCGGGAGCAGTTCTTC,CASSGTSGGAREQFF
-,TRBV5-1,TRBJ1-1,-,TGCGCCAGCAGCCCGCCGGGATCCCGAAACACTGAAGCTTTCTTT,CASSPPGSRNTEAFF
TRBD1,TRBV6-6,TRBJ1-1,few,TGTGCCAGCAGTACACCTGACAGGGGGAACACTGAAGCTTTCTTT,CASSTPDRGNTEAFF
TRBD1,TRBV19,TRBJ2-1,-,TGTGCCAGTAGTAACAGACAGGGTTCGGTGAATGAGCAGTTCTTC,CASSNRQGSVNEQFF
-,TRBV30,TRBJ1-3,few,TGTGCCTGGAGTGTACTGGGAGGACAAGGAAACACCATATATTTT,CAWSVLGGQGNTIYF
-,TRBV29-1,TRBJ1-1,-,TGCAGCGCTAGAGGGGGTGCAACTGAAGCTTTCTTT,CSARGGATEAFF
-,TRBV5-6,TRBJ1-1,once,TGTGCCAGCAGCTTGGCCAAGGGCGGGCTTCGGGCTTTCTTT,CASSLAKGGLRAFF
-,TRBV7-2,TRBJ2-1,-,TGTGCCAGCAGCTCACCCAGGGCCCTAGGAGTTGAGCAGTTCTTC,CASSSPRALGVEQFF
-,TRBV4-1,TRBJ1-1,-,TGCGCCAGCAGCCGTCTAACAGGATACACTGAAGCTTTCTTT,CASSRLTGYTEAFF
-,TRBV7-2,TRBJ1-1,-,TGTGCCAGCAGCCAGAAGGGAGGCACTGAAGCTTTCTTT,CASSQKGGTEAFF
TRBD1,TRBV6-5,TRBJ1-2,-,TGTGCCAGCACCGGACAGGGGGCCTACTATGGCTACACCTTC,CASTGQGAYYGYTF
TRBD1,TRBV6-5,TRBJ1-2,-,TGTGCCAGCAGGGGGGGACAGGGAAAGGGCTACACCTTC,CASRGGQGKGYTF
TRBD1,TRBV19,TRBJ2-2,-,TGTGCCAGTAGTATCCGGGGACAGGGGAGAGTCGGGGAGCTGTTTTTT,CASSIRGQGRVGELFF
-,TRBV27,TRBJ1-1,-,TGTGCCAGCAGTTTAGCCAGGGGGAACACTGAAGCTTTCTTT,CASSLARGNTEAFF
-,TRBV5-6,TRBJ2-1,-,TGTGCCAGCAGCTTGGCGGGGGACAGAACCTACAATGAGCAGTTCTTC,CASSLAGDRTYNEQFF
-,TRBV5-6,TRBJ2-1,-,TGTGCCAGCAGCTTGGGTCAACAGGGTAGCGACACTGAGCAGTTCTTC,CASSLGQQGSDTEQFF
-,TRBV5-6,TRBJ2-5,-,TGTGCCAGCAGCTCGCCAGACTGGGGGCAGACCCAGTACTTC,CASSSPDWGQTQYF
TRBD1,TRBV19,TRBJ1-5,few,TGTGCCAGTAGATTGACAGGGGGCGCAGGTCAGCCCCAGCATTTT,CASRLTGGAGQPQHF
-,TRBV28,TRBJ1-2,-,TGTGCCAGCAGCTTCAGGGGCTATGGCTACACCTTC,CASSFRGYGYTF
TRBD1,TRBV15,TRBJ1-4,-,TGTGCCACCCAAAGAACAGGGGGCTCCGAAAAACTGTTTTTT,CATQRTGGSEKLFF
-,TRBV11-2,TRBJ2-3,-,TGTGCCAGCAACAAAGAGAAGAAAACAGGTCCTAGCACAGATACGCAGTATTTT,CASNKEKKTGPSTDTQYF
-,TRBV5-1,TRBJ1-6,-,TGCGCCAGCAGCTTGGTTTCAGGGGAAGGTTCACCCCTCCACTTT,CASSLVSGEGSPLHF
TRBD1,TRBV3-1/TRBV3-2,TRBJ1-1,-,TGTGCCAGCAGCCAGACAGGGGACACTGAAGCTTTCTTT,CASSQTGDTEAFF
TRBD1,TRBV7-8,TRBJ1-6,once,TGTGCCAGCAGCCCTCGGGACAGAAATAATTCACCCCTCCACTTT,CASSPRDRNNSPLHF
TRBD1,TRBV7-2,TRBJ2-5,-,TGTGCCAGCAGGCGACAGGGTACAGAGACCCAGTACTTC,CASRRQGTETQYF
TRBD2,TRBV3-1/TRBV3-2,TRBJ2-3,-,TGTGCCAGCAGCCAAGCACACAGTAGCGGGGGGGCGGTAGATACGCAGTATTTT,CASSQAHSSGGAVDTQYF
TRBD1,TRBV10-1,TRBJ1-1,-,TGCGCCAGCAGTGATAGAACAGGGGAGCCAATGAACACTGAAGCTTTCTTT,CASSDRTGEPMNTEAFF
-,TRBV7-6,TRBJ1-6,-,TGTGCCAGCAGCTCATCACAGGGTTCACCCCTCCACTTT,CASSSSQGSPLHF